This T cell receptor beta chain originates from a study of metastatic and nonmetastatic thyroid tumors. Study background: Blood and tumor or nodule tissue repertoires from malignant and benign thyroid patients were compared. General study results and limits: Reportedly, malignant thyroid tumors had significantly higher TCR beta diversity than benign nodules, in blood and tumor.

Thyroid surgery was preceded by no treatment in any patient. Original methodology: CDR3 differences across clinicopathological groups were used to build a distant-metastasis classifier for papillary thyroid cancer. TCRdb redid the clone calls on the PCR reads using MiXCR. TCRdb's processing, not the authors' own work, is the source of the V and J calls. The table shows fewer than 30,000 clones, with 15% occurring only once. This clone occurred many times. The antigen is unknown. CDR1 and CDR2 from the germline V gene are SGHAT and FQNNGV. The CDR3 is 15 residues long. After removal of 5 bases from V and 0 bases from J, the junction contained 2 bases not matched to a gene.

The source material was blood. This clonotype was obtained from a female donor with papillary thyroid cancer or a benign thyroid nodule (not recorded which). Some clones in this sample may be carry-over from other donors' samples. This chain uses TRBV11-2 with TRBJ1-4; 8 bases line up with TRBD1. In nucleotides, the CDR3 is TGTGCCAGCAGCCCGGGACAGGCAACTAATGAAAAACTGTTTTTT. Amino acids: CASSPGQATNEKLFF.